These 15 T cell receptor beta chains were all obtained from the same sample, sequenced in a study of blood T cell repertoires in COVID-19. Sequenced by immunoSEQ multiplex PCR; TCRdb stores in-frame clones only, minus some. Here the sample spans 150,000 to 200,000 clones, around 85% being singletons. The material sequenced was peripheral blood. Source of these receptors: a person aged 65 to 85 with COVID-19, enrolled during active disease.

The chain is built from TRBV3-1 (or the pseudogene TRBV3-2) and TRBJ2-3, with TRBD2 as a possible D gene (5 bases). Between the trimmed V and J ends, which lost 2 bases and 7 bases, there was a span of 19 bases. Germline-derived CDR1 and CDR2 are LGHDT and YNNKEL (reference sequence). CDR3 length: 16 residues. The CDR3, as DNA: TGTGCCAGCAGCCAAAGTGCAGTAGGAGGTGGTAATACGCAGTATTTT. Protein sequence: CASSQSAVGGGNTQYF.

The rearrangement links TRBV7-2 to TRBJ1-1; tentative D call: TRBD1 (5 bases). This CDR3 region has 14 residues. Deletions cut 0 bases from V and 3 bases from J, with 8 bases between. The germline V gene has CDR1 SGHTA and CDR2 FQGNSA. CDR3 sequence reads: CASSLAPGDTEAFF. For the CDR3, the DNA is TGTGCCAGCAGCTTAGCGCCGGGGGACACTGAAGCTTTCTTT.

The rearrangement links TRBV6-8 to TRBJ2-5; 11 positions agree with TRBD2. The CDR3 covers 21 residues. J lost 5 bases, V lost 4 bases, and 24 bases had no gene match. Germline V CDR1 and CDR2: MNHGY, SAAAGT. CDR3 nucleotide sequence: TGTGCCAGCAGTTGTGGTGGGGGTAGCGGGAGGGCCGACCAAAGAAAGGAGACCCAGTACTTC. Its protein product is CASSCGGGSGRADQRKETQYF.

The chain links TRBV28 to TRBJ1-5; tentative D call: TRBD1 (6 bases). The germline V gene has CDR1 MDHEN and CDR2 SYDVKM. Trimming removed 3 bases at V and 6 bases at J, with 12 bases between. The CDR3 consists of 14 residues. CDR3 in amino acids: CASSFTGRGQPQHF. The CDR3 nucleotides read TGTGCCAGCAGTTTTACAGGGAGGGGTCAGCCCCAGCATTTT.

A few counts support this clone. V is TRBV18 and J is TRBJ2-1; 9 nucleotides align to TRBD1. V was pared by 1 base and J by 3 bases, with 4 bases of the junction left unmatched. Germline values: CDR1 KGHSH, CDR2 LQKENI. The CDR3 totals 16 residues. The DNA of the CDR3 is TGTGCCAGCTCACCACTTGGGGGACAGGGCTACAATGAGCAGTTCTTC. Protein sequence: CASSPLGGQGYNEQFF.

V is TRBV6-2 or TRBV6-3 and J is TRBJ2-2; 7 nucleotides match TRBD2. V lost 2 bases and J lost 6; bases outside the gene matches: 12. Germline CDR1 reads MNHEY; CDR2 reads SVGEGT. The CDR3 has 17 residues. CDR3 nucleotides: TGTGCCAGCAGTTACGGGGCATTTGCGGGAGAGGCCGGGGAGCTGTTTTTT. Its translation is CASSYGAFAGEAGELFF.

This clone was observed a single time. This rearrangement joins TRBV6-2 or TRBV6-3 to TRBJ1-2; no clear D. Germline V gives CDR1 MNHEY, CDR2 SVGEGT. The CDR3 is 11 amino acids. Trimming pared 3 bases from V and 4 bases from J, leaving 3 bases between. The CDR3, as DNA: TGTGCCAGCAGTTATCTCTATGGCTACACCTTC. It yields the protein CASSYLYGYTF.

The table lists this clone with a few counts. This sequence joins TRBV18 and TRBJ2-1; TRBD1 matches at 9 bases. The CDR3 loop spans 16 amino acids. Germline CDR1 and CDR2: KGHSH and LQKENI. V trimming: 1 base; J trimming: 3 bases; junction bases outside the gene matches: 4. The CDR3 sequence: CASSPRDRVRYNEQFF. CDR3 DNA sequence: TGTGCCAGCTCACCACGGGACAGGGTGCGCTACAATGAGCAGTTCTTC.

This rearrangement joins TRBV4-3 to TRBJ2-7, with D perhaps TRBD1 (5 bases). Germline V gene data show CDR1 as LGHNA and CDR2 as YSLEER. V shed 2 bases and J shed 2 bases, with 13 bases lying between them. The CDR3 totals 15 residues. The CDR3 nucleotides are TGCGCCAGCAGCCAATTGGCTGCAGGGACCTACGAGCAGTACTTC. Amino acids: CASSQLAAGTYEQYF.

The chain couples TRBV10-3 to TRBJ2-7, with a tentative D call TRBD2 (6 bases). The V end lost 6 bases, the J end lost 0 bases, and 18 bases lay between the germline ends. CDR3 length: 16 residues. Germline assignment: CDR1 ENHRY and CDR2 SYGVKD. CDR3 loop: CAISQGAGLLSYEQYF. CDR3 DNA sequence: TGTGCCATCAGCCAAGGGGCGGGGCTCCTCTCCTACGAGCAGTACTTC.

CDR3 residues: CASSQDTPGEQYF. CDR3 sequence (DNA): TGCGCCAGCAGCCAAGATACTCCCGGGGAGCAGTACTTC. The chain is built from TRBV4-3 and TRBJ2-7; D gene ambiguous. Germline V CDR1 and CDR2: LGHNA, YSLEER. V was pared by 0 bases and J by 7 bases, with 10 bases between. CDR3 length: 13 amino acids.

The chain has TRBV3-1 (or the pseudogene TRBV3-2) and TRBJ1-5, with D tentatively TRBD1 (6 bases). Germline loops: CDR1 LGHDT, CDR2 YNNKEL (reference sequence). Trimming cost V 3 bases and J 6 bases, with 15 bases left between them. The CDR3 has 15 amino acids. This CDR3 is CASSQSTGFSQPQHF. The CDR3 coding sequence is TGTGCCAGCAGCCAGTCAACAGGGTTTAGTCAGCCCCAGCATTTT.

A single count supports this clone. The rearrangement links TRBV19 to TRBJ2-1; D possibly corresponds to TRBD2 (6 bases). The CDR3 consists of 15 residues. Germline-derived CDR1 and CDR2 are LNHDA and SQIVND (reference sequence). V lost 6 bases and J lost 8, with 20 bases in between. The CDR3 bases are TGTGCCAGTAGGGGGTACGGGAGTTTGAGGGATGAGCAGTTCTTC. Translating it yields CASRGYGSLRDEQFF.

V and J are TRBV27 and TRBJ2-3; 9 nucleotides align to TRBD1. The CDR3 is made up of 15 amino acids. The germline V gene has CDR1 MNHEY and CDR2 SMNVEV (reference sequence). The junction had 4 bases not matched to a gene; V was cut back by 3 bases and J by 3 bases. DNA of the CDR3: TGTGCCAGCAGTTTCGAGACAGGGGGAACAGATACGCAGTATTTT. It encodes CASSFETGGTDTQYF.

This rearrangement joins TRBV23-1 to TRBJ2-5; 9 positions agree with TRBD2. TRBV23-1 is known as an ORF, though its function is uncertain. This CDR3 has 18 amino acids. Trimming at V came to 2 bases and at J to 5 bases, leaving 15 bases not matched to a gene. The CDR3 region has the DNA TGCGCCAGCAGTCAACGTCTAGAAGCTAGCGGGAAGTGGGAGACCCAGTACTTC. Translation: CASSQRLEASGKWETQYF.